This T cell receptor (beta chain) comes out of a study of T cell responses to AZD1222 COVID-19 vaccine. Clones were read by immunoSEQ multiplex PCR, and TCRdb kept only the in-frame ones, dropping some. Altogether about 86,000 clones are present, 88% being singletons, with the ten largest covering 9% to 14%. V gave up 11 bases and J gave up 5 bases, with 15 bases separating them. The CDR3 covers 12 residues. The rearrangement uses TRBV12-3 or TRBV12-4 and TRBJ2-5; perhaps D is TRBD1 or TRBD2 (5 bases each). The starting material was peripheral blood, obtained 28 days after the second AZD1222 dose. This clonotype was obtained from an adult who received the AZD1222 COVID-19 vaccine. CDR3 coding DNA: TGTGCCTGCGGCCGGGGCCGGGAGACCCAGTACTTC. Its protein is CACGRGRETQYF.